These 26 T cell receptor beta chains were all obtained from the same sample, sequenced in a study of blood T cell repertoires in COVID-19 (TCRdb year 2020). Receptor libraries were prepared by the immunoSEQ multiplex PCR assay. In its TCRdb copy, this immuneACCESS table keeps in-frame sequences only and misses some clones. Where compared with another copy, unresolved V genes explain less than half of these, and the others have no known cause. In all, the sample holds approximately 140,000 clones, and 75% to 90% of those were seen once. The ten largest account for 5.5% to 7.5% of the sample. The sequenced sample consisted of peripheral blood. The receptor set was obtained from an older man with acute or convalescent COVID-19.

The chain employs TRBV3-1 (or the pseudogene TRBV3-2) and TRBJ1-3, with 7 bases identical to TRBD1. Germline CDR1 LGHDT, CDR2 YNNKEL (reference sequence). This CDR3 region has 13 residues. V lost 4 bases to trimming and J lost 6 bases; unmatched junction nucleotides: 3. The chain's CDR3 is CASSPTGPNTIYF. The CDR3 nucleotides are TGTGCCAGCAGCCCGACAGGGCCAAACACCATATATTTT.

This clone was counted between two and nine times. V is TRBV29-1 and J is TRBJ2-1; weak D call: TRBD2 (6 bases). The CDR3 loop spans 15 amino acids. V lost 4 bases and J lost 0, with 13 bases in between. Germline CDR1 reads SQVTM; CDR2 reads ANQGSEA. CDR3 amino acids: CSVVGGEGSYNEQFF. In DNA, the CDR3 is TGCAGCGTTGTAGGCGGGGAAGGCTCCTACAATGAGCAGTTCTTC.

The chain combines TRBV29-1 with TRBJ2-1; perhaps TRBD1 as D (6 bases). CDR3 length equals 14 residues. Germline values: CDR1 SQVTM, CDR2 ANQGSEA. CDR3 coding DNA: TGCAGTACTCGACAGGACATCTCCTACAATGAGCAGTTCTTC. It is translated as CSTRQDISYNEQFF.

This clone was observed once. This rearrangement joins TRBV6-2 or TRBV6-3 to TRBJ2-7, with D perhaps matching TRBD2 (6 bases). Trimming pared 6 bases from V and 3 bases from J, leaving 18 bases between. The germline V gene encodes CDR1 MNHEY and CDR2 SVGEGT. The CDR3 spans 15 residues. The CDR3 protein is CASSPLSGLHYEQYF. CDR3 DNA: TGTGCCAGCAGCCCGCTTTCGGGACTCCACTACGAGCAGTACTTC.

The chain combines TRBV2 with TRBJ1-3; D possibly corresponds to TRBD1 (5 bases). The CDR3 has 12 residues. Germline V gene lookup returns CDR1 SNHLY and CDR2 FYNNEI. With 8 bases removed from V and 10 bases from J, the gap between germline ends came to 15 bases. CDR3 region: CASGLPPGTIYF. In DNA, the CDR3 is TGTGCCAGCGGCCTCCCCCCAGGGACCATATATTTT.

V usage is TRBV7-8 and J usage is TRBJ1-2, with a weak D call TRBD1 (5 bases). CDR3 length equals 12 residues. CDR1 is SGHVS and CDR2 is FQNEAQ in the germline V gene. The V gene lost 5 bases and the J gene lost 5 bases, with 9 bases spanning the gap. The CDR3 sequence is CASSPRAYGYTF. The DNA for the CDR3 is TGTGCCAGCAGCCCCAGGGCGTATGGCTACACCTTC.

This chain's CDR3 is CASAGGLSSYNEQFF. The CDR3 bases are TGTGCCAGTGCGGGGGGGTTAAGTTCCTACAATGAGCAGTTCTTC. This sequence joins TRBV9 and TRBJ2-1; 9 bases align to TRBD2. Germline V lookup: CDR1 SGDLS, CDR2 YYNGEE. The junction had 7 bases not matched to a gene; V was cut back by 8 bases and J by 1 base. The CDR3 loop spans 15 amino acids.

The chain combines TRBV5-1 with TRBJ2-5; TRBD1 matches at 7 bases. J was trimmed by 2 bases and V by 0 bases; bases with no gene match: 4. This CDR3 comprises 15 residues. The germline V gene encodes CDR1 SGHRS and CDR2 YFSETQ. This chain's CDR3 is CASSLAGQVQETQYF. Written as DNA, the CDR3 is TGCGCCAGCAGCTTGGCAGGACAGGTTCAAGAGACCCAGTACTTC. Based on the CDR3 plus reference TRBV5-1 and TRBJ2-5, the full variable domain is KAGVTQTPRYLIKTRGQQVTLSCSPISGHRSVSWYQQTPGQGLQFLFEYFSETQRNKGNFPGRFSGRQFSNSRSEMNVSTLELGDSALYLCASSLAGQVQETQYFGPGTRLLVL.

The CDR3 DNA is TGTGCCTGGAGTAAACGGGGTGAAAAACTGTTTTTT. This sequence encodes CAWSKRGEKLFF. The chain carries TRBV30 and TRBJ1-4; D ambiguous. There are 12 residues in the CDR3. The germline CDR1 and CDR2 sequences are GTSNPN and SVGIG (reference sequence). V was pared by 2 bases and J by 7 bases, with 8 bases between.

This chain links TRBV5-4 with TRBJ1-2; D is possibly TRBD1 (5 bases). V lost 4 bases and J lost 6, with 22 bases in between. CDR3 length: 16 amino acids. CDR1 is SGHNT, CDR2 YYREEE, per germline (reference sequence). The CDR3 spells CASSPGAGQYSDGYTF. The CDR3 bases are TGTGCCAGCAGCCCGGGAGCAGGGCAGTATTCGGATGGCTACACCTTC.

In its sample, this clone was seen once. The V and J genes are TRBV29-1 and TRBJ2-1, with 8 bases matching TRBD2. The V and J ends lost 7 bases and 6 bases, in that order; junction bases with no gene match: 8. Germline V gene lookup returns CDR1 SQVTM and CDR2 ANQGSEA. The CDR3 has 13 residues. CDR3 DNA sequence: TGCAGCGGTGCCGGGACTAGAGGCAATGAGCAGTTCTTC. Protein product: CSGAGTRGNEQFF.

The chain recombines TRBV7-6 with TRBJ1-6; possibly TRBD1 for D (5 bases). V was trimmed by 5 bases and J by 4 bases, leaving 18 bases between them. The CDR3 loop spans 17 amino acids. The germline gives CDR1 SGHVS, CDR2 FNYEAQ. The DNA for the CDR3 is TGTGCCAGCAGCCCCCGGGGGGTCACTCGATATAATTCACCCCTCCACTTT. Its protein is CASSPRGVTRYNSPLHF.

On this clone itself: The same CDR3 can be traced to other DNA sequences in this sample. The CDR3 spells CASSLQAGGGETQYF. CDR3 in DNA: TGTGCCAGCAGCCTCCAGGCAGGGGGCGGGGAGACCCAGTACTTC. V and J are TRBV3-1 (or the pseudogene TRBV3-2) and TRBJ2-5; 8 bases agree with TRBD1. This CDR3 region has 15 residues. Germline V gene sequence: CDR1 LGHDT, CDR2 YNNKEL (reference sequence). V trimming: 4 bases; J trimming: 5 bases; junction bases outside the gene matches: 9.

This CDR3 reads CAISDGQGVGTEAFF. CDR3 in DNA: TGTGCCATCAGTGACGGACAGGGGGTTGGCACTGAAGCTTTCTTT. V gene TRBV10-3 combines with J gene TRBJ1-1; 10 bases are a match to TRBD1. J gave up 4 bases and V 3 bases, and 5 bases lay outside the gene matches. CDR3 length: 15 residues. Germline assignment: CDR1 ENHRY and CDR2 SYGVKD.

The gene calls are TRBV21-1 and TRBJ1-5. TRBV21-1 is a known pseudogene. The CDR3 is 15 amino acids. This CDR3 is CASSKGVGLGQPQHF. DNA of the CDR3: TGTGCCAGCAGCAAAGGGGTCGGACTAGGCCAGCCCCAGCATTTT.

This chain uses TRBV5-1 with TRBJ1-5; tentatively, D is TRBD1 (6 bases). Germline values: CDR1 SGHRS, CDR2 YFSETQ. V was pared by 0 bases and J by 1 base, with 8 bases between. This CDR3 is 15 amino acids long. For the CDR3, the DNA is TGCGCCAGCAGCTTGGATGGACAGAGCAATCAGCCCCAGCATTTT. Translating it yields CASSLDGQSNQPQHF.

The V gene is TRBV2, the J gene TRBJ1-1; D gene unclear. This CDR3 has 13 residues. The germline V gene encodes CDR1 SNHLY and CDR2 FYNNEI. V gave up 4 bases and J gave up 3 bases, with 9 bases separating them. Written as DNA, the CDR3 is TGTGCCAGCAGTGGCAGGTCAGACACTGAAGCTTTCTTT. Its protein is CASSGRSDTEAFF.

The rearrangement joins TRBV4-1 to TRBJ1-2; the match to TRBD1 covers 7 bases. The V gene's germline CDR1 is MGHRA and CDR2 YSYEKL. This CDR3 comprises 17 residues. With V trimmed by 1 base and J by 0 bases, 8 bases remained unmatched. The CDR3 region has the DNA TGCGCCAGCAGCCAAGCGGACAGGTTTCTAGCTAACTATGGCTACACCTTC. Its protein product is CASSQADRFLANYGYTF.

The chain has TRBV6-5 and TRBJ1-2, with 7 bases fitting TRBD1. V lost 6 bases, J lost 2 bases, and 9 bases stayed unmatched. CDR1 is MNHEY, CDR2 SVGAGI, per germline. The CDR3 spans 15 residues. The CDR3 nucleotides read TGTGCCAGCAGCCCCGGGACAGTTAGAAACTATGGCTACACCTTC. Encoded protein: CASSPGTVRNYGYTF.

The chain is built from TRBV28 and TRBJ2-7, with D perhaps matching TRBD1 (5 bases). In germline, CDR1 is MDHEN, CDR2 SYDVKM. V gave up 5 bases and J gave up 2 bases, with 16 bases separating them. This CDR3 spans 15 amino acids. The CDR3, as DNA: TGTGCCAGCAGTGTCCCAGGGCAACCTACCTACGAGCAGTACTTC. Its translation is CASSVPGQPTYEQYF.

Only one count was recorded for this clone. The chain has TRBV28 and TRBJ2-3; 8 bases fit TRBD2. Trimming removed 9 bases from V and 0 bases from J; junction bases left unmatched: 5. This CDR3 comprises 14 residues. Germline lookup yields CDR1 MDHEN and CDR2 SYDVKM. The CDR3 is CASCAGGSTDTQYF. The CDR3 region has the DNA TGTGCCAGTTGTGCGGGGGGCAGCACAGATACGCAGTATTTT.

The chain links TRBV5-1 to TRBJ1-2; 10 bases match TRBD1. The ends lost 4 bases at V and 9 bases at J; junction bases unmatched: 3. The CDR3 runs to 12 residues. Germline-derived CDR1 and CDR2 are SGHRS and YFSETQ. The CDR3 reads CASSTGQGSYTF. CDR3 nucleotides: TGCGCCAGCAGCACGGGACAGGGGAGCTACACCTTC.

The chain recombines TRBV5-1 with TRBJ2-5, with 7 positions matching TRBD2. CDR1 is SGHRS, CDR2 YFSETQ, per germline. This CDR3 contains 15 residues. Trimming at V came to 4 bases and at J to 2 bases, leaving 8 bases not matched to a gene. This CDR3 is CASSRSGTQQETQYF. CDR3 coding DNA: TGCGCCAGCAGCCGGAGCGGGACTCAACAAGAGACCCAGTACTTC.

The J gene is TRBJ2-7, the V gene TRBV11-2; TRBD1 aligns across 7 bases. Germline V lookup: CDR1 SGHAT, CDR2 FQNNGV. This CDR3 comprises 14 residues. Trimming removed 1 base from V and 3 bases from J; junction bases left unmatched: 3. The CDR3 DNA reads TGTGCCAGCAGCTTAGCGGGACAGATCTACGAGCAGTACTTC. As protein: CASSLAGQIYEQYF. The full variable domain, in which reference TRBV11-2 and TRBJ2-7 provide the parts outside the CDR3, is EAGVAQSPRYKIIEKRQSVAFWCNPISGHATLYWYQQILGQGPKLLIQFQNNGVVDDSQLPKDRFSAERLKGVDSTLKIQPAKLEDSAVYLCASSLAGQIYEQYFGPGTRLTVT.

The chain carries TRBV7-6 and TRBJ2-1; weak D call: TRBD1 (6 bases). The CDR3 runs to 14 residues. In germline, CDR1 is SGHVS, CDR2 FNYEAQ. V was clipped by 1 base and J by 7 bases, with 11 bases between them. The CDR3: CASSLVGHKNEQFF. The DNA of the CDR3 is TGTGCCAGCAGCTTAGTGGGACACAAGAATGAGCAGTTCTTC.

The chain carries TRBV27 and TRBJ2-7, with 7 positions matching TRBD2. This CDR3 comprises 14 residues. The J segment lost 1 base and the V segment lost 7 bases, leaving 7 bases of the junction unmatched. Germline CDR1 and CDR2: MNHEY and SMNVEV (reference sequence). In DNA form, the CDR3 reads TGTGCCAGCACCATACGCGGGGGATCCTACGAGCAGTACTTC. This codes for CASTIRGGSYEQYF.